The present T cell receptor beta chain was sequenced within a study of blood T cells in healthy people across ages. Germline V gives CDR1 DFQATT, CDR2 SNEGSKA (reference sequence). With 5 bases removed from V and 2 bases from J, the gap between germline ends came to 10 bases. This CDR3 is built from 12 residues. Alongside a J-beta primer mix, a sample-barcoded 5' primer served in a second PCR lasting about 7 to 12 cycles. TCRdb re-called the 5' RACE reads through MiXCR, storing one row per CDR3 protein. The table includes fewer than 1,000,000 distinct CDR3 sequences, approximately 48% detected once. This sequence was found in a man in his 60s in good health. This chain uses TRBV20-1 with TRBJ2-7; D ambiguous. Sequencing was performed on blood. The CDR3 DNA reads TGCAGTGCTGGGGATTCGACCTACGAGCAGTACTTC. This codes for CSAGDSTYEQYF.